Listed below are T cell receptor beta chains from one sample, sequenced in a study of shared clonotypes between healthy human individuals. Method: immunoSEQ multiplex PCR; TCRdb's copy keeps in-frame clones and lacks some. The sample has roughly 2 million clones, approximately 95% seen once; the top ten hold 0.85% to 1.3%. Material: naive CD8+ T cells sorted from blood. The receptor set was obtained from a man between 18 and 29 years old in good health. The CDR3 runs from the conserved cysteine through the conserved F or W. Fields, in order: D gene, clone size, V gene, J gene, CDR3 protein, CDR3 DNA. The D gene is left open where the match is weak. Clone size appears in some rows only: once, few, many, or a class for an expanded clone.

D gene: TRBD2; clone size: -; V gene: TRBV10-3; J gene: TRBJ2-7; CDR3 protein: CAISEGLAGEQYF; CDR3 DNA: TGTGCCATCAGTGAGGGACTAGCGGGAGAGCAGTACTTC
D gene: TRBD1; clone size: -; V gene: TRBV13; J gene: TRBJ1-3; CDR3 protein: CASSLGGRGHDTIYF; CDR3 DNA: TGTGCCAGCAGCTTAGGCGGCAGGGGGCACGACACCATATATTTT
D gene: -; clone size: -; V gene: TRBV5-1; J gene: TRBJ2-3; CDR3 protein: CASSLEGTDTQYF; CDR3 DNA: TGCGCCAGCAGCTTGGAGGGCACAGATACGCAGTATTTT
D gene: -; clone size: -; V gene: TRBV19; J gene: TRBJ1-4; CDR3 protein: CASSLDGEKLFF; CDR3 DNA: TGTGCCAGTAGCTTAGACGGAGAAAAACTGTTTTTT
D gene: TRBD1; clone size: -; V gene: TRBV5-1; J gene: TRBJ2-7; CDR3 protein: CASRGGTGLNHEQYF; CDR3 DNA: TGCGCCAGCCGAGGTGGGACAGGGCTCAACCACGAGCAGTACTTC
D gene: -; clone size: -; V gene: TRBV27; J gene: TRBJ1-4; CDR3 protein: CASKGLGTDVNEKLFF; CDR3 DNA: TGTGCCAGCAAGGGGCTCGGTACAGACGTTAATGAAAAACTGTTTTTT
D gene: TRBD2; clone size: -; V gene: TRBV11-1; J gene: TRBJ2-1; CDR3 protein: CASSLTSGGAPYYNEQFF; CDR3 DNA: TGTGCCAGCAGCTTGACTAGCGGGGGGGCCCCTTATTACAATGAGCAGTTCTTC
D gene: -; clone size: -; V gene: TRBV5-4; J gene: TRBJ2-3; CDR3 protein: CASSLESTDTQYF; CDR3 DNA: TGTGCCAGCAGCTTGGAGAGCACAGATACGCAGTATTTT
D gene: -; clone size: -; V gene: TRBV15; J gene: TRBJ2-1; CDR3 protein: CATSPEGGSYNEQFF; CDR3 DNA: TGTGCCACCAGCCCCGAGGGTGGCTCCTACAATGAGCAGTTCTTC
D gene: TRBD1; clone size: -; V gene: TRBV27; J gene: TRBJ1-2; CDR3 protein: CASSLSPGQGARNYGYTF; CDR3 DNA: TGTGCCAGCAGTTTATCCCCGGGACAGGGGGCAAGAAACTATGGCTACACCTTC
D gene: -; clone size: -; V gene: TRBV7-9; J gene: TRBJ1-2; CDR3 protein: CASSFSGGDSGYGYTF; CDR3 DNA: TGTGCCAGCAGCTTTTCTGGAGGCGATAGTGGCTATGGCTACACCTTC
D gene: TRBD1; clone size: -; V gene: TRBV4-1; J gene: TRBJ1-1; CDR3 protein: CASSQGAGGSEAFF; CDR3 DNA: TGCGCCAGCAGCCAAGGGGCAGGGGGCTCTGAAGCTTTCTTT
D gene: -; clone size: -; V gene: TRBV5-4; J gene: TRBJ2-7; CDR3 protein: CASSRGTGPGSQYF; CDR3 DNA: TGTGCCAGCAGCCGTGGGACGGGGCCAGGATCGCAGTACTTC
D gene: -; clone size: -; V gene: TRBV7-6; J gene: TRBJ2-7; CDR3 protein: CASSLQRFYEQYF; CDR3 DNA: TGTGCCAGCAGCTTACAGCGATTCTACGAGCAGTACTTC
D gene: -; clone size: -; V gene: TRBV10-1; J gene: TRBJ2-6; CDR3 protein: CASSEQVRGSGANVLTF; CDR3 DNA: TGCGCCAGCAGTGAGCAAGTGCGGGGTTCTGGGGCCAACGTCCTGACTTTC
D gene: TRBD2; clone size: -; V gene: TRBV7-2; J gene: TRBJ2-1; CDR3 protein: CASSHLAGAPNEQFF; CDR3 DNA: TGTGCCAGCAGCCACCTAGCGGGAGCCCCCAATGAGCAGTTCTTC
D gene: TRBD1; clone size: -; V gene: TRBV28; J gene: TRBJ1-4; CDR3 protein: CASRAPGQGYEKLFF; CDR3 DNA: TGTGCCAGCAGAGCTCCGGGACAGGGATACGAAAAACTGTTTTTT
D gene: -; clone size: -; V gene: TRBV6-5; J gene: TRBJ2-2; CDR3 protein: CASSPLAANGELFF; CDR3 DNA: TGTGCCAGCAGCCCACTAGCAGCTAACGGGGAGCTGTTTTTT
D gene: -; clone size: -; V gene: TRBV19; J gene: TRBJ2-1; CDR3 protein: CASADDSYNEQFF; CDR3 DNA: TGTGCCAGTGCGGACGACTCCTACAATGAGCAGTTCTTC
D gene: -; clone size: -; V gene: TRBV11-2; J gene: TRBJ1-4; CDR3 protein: CASSLDHRVGEKLFF; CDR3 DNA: TGTGCCAGCAGCTTAGATCACAGGGTCGGGGAAAAACTGTTTTTT
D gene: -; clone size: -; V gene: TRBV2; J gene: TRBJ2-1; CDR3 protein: CASSASTSYNEQFF; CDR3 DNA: TGTGCCAGCAGTGCTAGCACCTCCTACAATGAGCAGTTCTTC
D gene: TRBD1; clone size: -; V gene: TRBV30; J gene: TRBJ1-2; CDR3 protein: CAWSGTQGPGQGSNYGYTF; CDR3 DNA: TGTGCCTGGAGTGGAACGCAGGGTCCAGGACAGGGCTCCAACTATGGCTACACCTTC
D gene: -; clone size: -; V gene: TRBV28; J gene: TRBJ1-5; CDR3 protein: CAGSTGRAGSQPQHF; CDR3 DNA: TGTGCCGGAAGTACAGGGAGGGCTGGGAGTCAGCCCCAGCATTTT
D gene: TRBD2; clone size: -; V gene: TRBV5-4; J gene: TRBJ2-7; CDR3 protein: CASAPGRADHEQYF; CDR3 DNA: TGTGCCAGCGCTCCGGGGAGGGCGGACCACGAGCAGTACTTC
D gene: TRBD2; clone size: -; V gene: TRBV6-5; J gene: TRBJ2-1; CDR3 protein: CASANGLADYNEQFF; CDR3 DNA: TGTGCCAGCGCAAACGGACTAGCGGACTACAATGAGCAGTTCTTC
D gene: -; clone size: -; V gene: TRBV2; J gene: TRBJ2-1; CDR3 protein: CASSEVPSNEQFF; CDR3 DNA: TGTGCCAGCAGTGAAGTACCCTCCAATGAGCAGTTCTTC
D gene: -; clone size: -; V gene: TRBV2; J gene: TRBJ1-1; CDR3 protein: CASSDRENTEAFF; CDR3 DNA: TGTGCCAGCAGTGACCGGGAGAACACTGAAGCTTTCTTT
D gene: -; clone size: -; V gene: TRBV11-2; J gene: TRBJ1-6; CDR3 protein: CASSRTRSSYNSPLHF; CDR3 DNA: TGTGCCAGCAGCCGTACCCGGAGCTCCTATAATTCACCCCTCCACTTT
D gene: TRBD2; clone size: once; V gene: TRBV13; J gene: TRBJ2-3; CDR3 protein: CASSLAGLAGTDTQYF; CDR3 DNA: TGTGCCAGCAGCTTAGCCGGACTAGCAGGCACAGATACGCAGTATTTT
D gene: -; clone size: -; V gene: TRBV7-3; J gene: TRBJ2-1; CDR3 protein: CASSTSTGDNEQFF; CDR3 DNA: TGTGCCAGCAGCACCTCGACAGGCGACAATGAGCAGTTCTTC
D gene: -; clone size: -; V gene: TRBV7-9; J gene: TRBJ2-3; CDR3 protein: CASGDGTDTQYF; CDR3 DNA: TGTGCCAGCGGGGATGGCACAGATACGCAGTATTTT
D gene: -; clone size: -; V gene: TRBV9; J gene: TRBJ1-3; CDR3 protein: CASSVAVSGNTIYF; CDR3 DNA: TGTGCCAGCAGCGTAGCGGTCTCTGGAAACACCATATATTTT
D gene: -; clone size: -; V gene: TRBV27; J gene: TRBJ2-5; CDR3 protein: CASSPDVDSQETQYF; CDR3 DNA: TGTGCCAGCAGTCCCGATGTGGACAGCCAAGAGACCCAGTACTTC
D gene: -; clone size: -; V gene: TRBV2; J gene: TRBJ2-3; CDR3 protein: CASSFLDIGDTQYF; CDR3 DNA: TGTGCCAGCAGCTTCCTGGACATAGGGGATACGCAGTATTTT
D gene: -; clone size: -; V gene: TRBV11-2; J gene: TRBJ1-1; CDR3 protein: CASSLGGPGTEAFF; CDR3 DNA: TGTGCCAGCAGCTTAGGGGGGCCAGGCACTGAAGCTTTCTTT
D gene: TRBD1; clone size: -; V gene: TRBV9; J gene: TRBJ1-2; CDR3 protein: CASSVVSGTQRDRDSLSLLGYTF; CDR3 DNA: TGTGCCAGCAGCGTAGTTTCGGGGACTCAGAGGGACAGGGATTCCTTGAGCCTACTGGGCTACACCTTC
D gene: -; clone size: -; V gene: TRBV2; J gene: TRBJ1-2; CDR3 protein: CANLRPDRLDYGYTF; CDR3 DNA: TGTGCCAACTTACGACCTGATCGCCTGGACTATGGCTACACCTTC
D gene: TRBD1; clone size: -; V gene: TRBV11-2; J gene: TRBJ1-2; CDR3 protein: CASSPEGQDLVDGYTF; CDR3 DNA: TGTGCCAGCAGCCCAGAAGGACAGGACCTCGTTGACGGCTACACCTTC
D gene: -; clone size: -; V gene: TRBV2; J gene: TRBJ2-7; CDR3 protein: CASSDGEGNSYEQYF; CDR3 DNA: TGTGCCAGCAGTGACGGAGAGGGTAACTCCTACGAGCAGTACTTC
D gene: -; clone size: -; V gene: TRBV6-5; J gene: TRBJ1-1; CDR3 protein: CASSLYRDTSTEAFF; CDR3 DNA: TGTGCCAGCAGTTTGTACAGGGATACGAGCACTGAAGCTTTCTTT
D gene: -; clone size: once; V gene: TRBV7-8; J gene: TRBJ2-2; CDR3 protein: CASGPGPITGELFF; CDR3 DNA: TGTGCCAGCGGCCCGGGACCCATCACCGGGGAGCTGTTTTTT
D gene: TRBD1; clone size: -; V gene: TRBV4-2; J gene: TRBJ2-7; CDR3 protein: CASSHRAQDRAYEQYF; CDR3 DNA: TGTGCCAGCAGCCACAGGGCCCAGGACAGGGCGTACGAGCAGTACTTC
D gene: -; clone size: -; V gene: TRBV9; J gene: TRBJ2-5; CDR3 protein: CASSAGSDGSETQYF; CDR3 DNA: TGTGCCAGCAGCGCCGGTTCGGATGGTAGTGAGACCCAGTACTTC
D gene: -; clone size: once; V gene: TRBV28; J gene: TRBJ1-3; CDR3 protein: CASSYRGGRSGNTIYF; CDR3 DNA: TGTGCCAGCAGTTATAGGGGAGGGAGATCTGGAAACACCATATATTTT
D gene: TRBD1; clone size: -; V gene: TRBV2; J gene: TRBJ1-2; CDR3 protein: CAISLGGGPLGYTF; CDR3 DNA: TGTGCCATTTCGCTAGGGGGCGGACCTCTCGGCTACACCTTC
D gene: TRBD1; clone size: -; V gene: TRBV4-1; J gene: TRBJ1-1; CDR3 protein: CASSQGDRGNTEAFF; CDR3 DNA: TGCGCCAGCAGCCAAGGCGACAGGGGTAACACTGAAGCTTTCTTT
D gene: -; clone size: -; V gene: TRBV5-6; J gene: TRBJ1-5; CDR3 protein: CASSLALSNQPQHF; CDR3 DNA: TGTGCCAGCAGCTTGGCCCTCTCTAATCAGCCCCAGCATTTT
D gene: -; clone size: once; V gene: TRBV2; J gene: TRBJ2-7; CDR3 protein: CASSESGSSYEQYF; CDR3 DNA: TGTGCCAGCAGTGAATCGGGGAGCTCCTACGAGCAGTACTTC
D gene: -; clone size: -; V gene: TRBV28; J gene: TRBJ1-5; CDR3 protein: CASSLGSSNQPQHF; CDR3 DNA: TGTGCCAGCAGTTTAGGGAGTAGCAATCAGCCCCAGCATTTT
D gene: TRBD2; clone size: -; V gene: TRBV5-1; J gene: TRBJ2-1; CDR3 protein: CASSDQAGANNEQFF; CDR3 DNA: TGCGCCAGCAGCGACCAAGCGGGAGCGAACAATGAGCAGTTCTTC
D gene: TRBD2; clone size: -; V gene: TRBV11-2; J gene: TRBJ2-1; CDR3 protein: CASSLEGLAINEQFF; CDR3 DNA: TGTGCCAGCAGCTTAGAGGGACTAGCGATAAATGAGCAGTTCTTC
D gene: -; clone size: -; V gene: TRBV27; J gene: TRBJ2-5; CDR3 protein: CASSPLRSGETQYF; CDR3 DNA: TGTGCCAGCAGCCCCCTGAGGTCGGGAGAGACCCAGTACTTC
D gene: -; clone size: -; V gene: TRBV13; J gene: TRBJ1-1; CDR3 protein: CASSQEGSLNTEAFF; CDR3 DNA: TGTGCCAGCAGCCAGGAGGGCAGCCTGAACACTGAAGCTTTCTTT
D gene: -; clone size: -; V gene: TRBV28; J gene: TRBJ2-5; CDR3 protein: CASSPAETQYF; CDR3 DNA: TGTGCCAGCAGCCCCGCCGAGACCCAGTACTTC
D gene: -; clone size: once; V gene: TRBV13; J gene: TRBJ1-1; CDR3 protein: CASSFGVLSEAFF; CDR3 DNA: TGTGCCAGCAGCTTTGGAGTTCTATCGGAAGCTTTCTTT